These 26 T cell receptor beta chains were all obtained from the same sample, sequenced in a study of control samples from healthy donors and cancer patients. Sequenced by immunoSEQ multiplex PCR; TCRdb stores in-frame clones only, minus some. In the table there are about 51,000 clones, about 80% of which are singletons. The specimen sequenced was blood. The receptors originated from a man in his 70s in good health.

J is TRBJ1-5 and V is TRBV18, with 7 bases that match TRBD1. Looked up from germline, CDR1 is KGHSH and CDR2 is LQKENI. The CDR3 length is 14 residues. J was trimmed by 1 base and V by 4 bases; bases with no gene match: 1. CDR3 DNA sequence: TGTGCCAGCTCACAACAGGGGAGCAATCAGCCCCAGCATTTT. Protein sequence: CASSQQGSNQPQHF.

The chain has TRBV28 and TRBJ1-6; a weak D match, TRBD1 (5 bases). Germline loops: CDR1 MDHEN, CDR2 SYDVKM. The CDR3 has 14 residues. Trimming took 4 bases from V and 15 from J, leaving 19 bases between them. This chain's CDR3 is CASSSQVGPGDLHF. The CDR3 region has the DNA TGTGCCAGCAGTTCACAGGTTGGGCCCGGGGACCTCCACTTT.

The CDR3 bases are TGTGCCAGCACGGCAGGGAGAGAGACCCAGTACTTC. It translates to CASTAGRETQYF. The chain combines TRBV12-3 or TRBV12-4 with TRBJ2-5; either TRBD1 or TRBD2 may fit D (5 bases each). This CDR3 comprises 12 residues. V lost 7 bases and J lost 4, with 10 bases in between.

The chain links TRBV24-1 to TRBJ1-2; tentatively, D is TRBD1 (6 bases). The CDR3 is made up of 16 amino acids. Looked up from germline, CDR1 is KGHDR and CDR2 is SFDVKD. Deletions cut 7 bases from V and 4 bases from J, with 21 bases between. Here the CDR3 reads CATRPRGEGFSYGYTF. The CDR3 bases are TGTGCCACCAGACCGAGGGGGGAGGGCTTTAGCTATGGCTACACCTTC.

This chain's CDR3 is CASSFPRRGEETQYF. In DNA, the CDR3 is TGTGCCAGCAGCTTTCCGAGGCGGGGAGAAGAGACCCAGTACTTC. The J gene is TRBJ2-5, the V gene TRBV5-6; perhaps TRBD2 as D (6 bases). Germline V gene sequence: CDR1 SGHDT, CDR2 YYEEEE. Trimming stripped 2 bases from V and 3 bases from J, with 14 bases between. CDR3 length equals 15 residues. Variable domain in full (rest from reference TRBV5-6 and TRBJ2-5): DAGVTQSPTHLIKTRGQQVTLRCSPKSGHDTVSWYQQALGQGPQFIFQYYEEEERQRGNFPDRFSGHQFPNYSSELNVNALLLGDSALYLCASSFPRRGEETQYFGPGTRLLVL.

This clone is medium-sized. The rearrangement links TRBV10-1 to TRBJ1-1, with 9 bases lining up with TRBD1. Trimming removed 4 bases from V and 3 bases from J; junction bases left unmatched: 6. The V gene's germline CDR1 is WNHNN and CDR2 SYGVQD (reference sequence). This CDR3 spans 15 amino acids. CDR3 loop: CASSGGQGRYTEAFF. The DNA of the CDR3 is TGCGCCAGCAGTGGTGGACAGGGGAGGTACACTGAAGCTTTCTTT.

V is TRBV11-2 and J is TRBJ2-7, with TRBD1 identical over 7 bases. V was clipped by 0 bases and J by 2 bases; unmatched bases: 13. CDR1 is SGHAT and CDR2 is FQNNGV in the germline V gene. The CDR3 loop spans 18 amino acids. The CDR3 region has the DNA TGTGCCAGCAGCTTAGAAGCCTCCTATGGACAGGATCCCTACGAGCAGTACTTC. This sequence encodes CASSLEASYGQDPYEQYF.

The V call is TRBV5-1, the J call TRBJ1-1; tentatively, D is TRBD1 (5 bases). Germline lookup yields CDR1 SGHRS and CDR2 YFSETQ. V shed 2 bases and J shed 7 bases, with 15 bases lying between them. The CDR3 contains 14 residues. CDR3 amino acids: CASSFSQGLGEAFF. The CDR3 DNA reads as TGCGCCAGCAGCTTTAGCCAGGGCTTGGGTGAAGCTTTCTTT.

The chain has TRBV19 and TRBJ2-2, with D unresolved. V lost 7 bases and J lost 7, with 13 bases in between. This CDR3 is 13 amino acids long. Germline assignment: CDR1 LNHDA and CDR2 SQIVND (reference sequence). CDR3 residues: CASTERILGELFF. CDR3 nucleotide sequence: TGTGCCAGTACCGAGAGGATCCTCGGGGAGCTGTTTTTT.

This chain uses TRBV9 with TRBJ2-7; 11 bases agree with TRBD1. The V gene end was trimmed by 4 bases and the J gene end by 5 bases; junction bases not matched to a gene: 8. The CDR3 runs 15 residues. The germline gives CDR1 SGDLS, CDR2 YYNGEE. CDR3 sequence: CASSIRDRGYHEQYF. The CDR3 nucleotides read TGTGCCAGCAGCATCCGGGACAGGGGGTACCACGAGCAGTACTTC.

The chain is built from TRBV7-8 and TRBJ2-5; 7 bases agree with TRBD2. This CDR3 contains 16 residues. Germline lookup yields CDR1 SGHVS and CDR2 FQNEAQ. Germline trimming cut 5 bases from V and 1 base from J; bases unmatched to any gene: 10. CDR3 DNA: TGTGCCAGCAGCAGTATTAGCGGGCGCCGCCAAGAGACCCAGTACTTC. As protein: CASSSISGRRQETQYF.

This clone showed up just a few times. This chain links TRBV20-1 with TRBJ1-3; D remains ambiguous. Deletions cut 3 bases from V and 4 bases from J, with 4 bases between. Germline lookup yields CDR1 DFQATT and CDR2 SNEGSKA (reference sequence). This CDR3 is built from 11 residues. The CDR3 nucleotides are TGCAGTGCTAGGGGAGGAAACACCATATATTTT. This codes for CSARGGNTIYF.

This chain connects TRBV28 to TRBJ1-1; D gene unclear. Germline V gives CDR1 MDHEN, CDR2 SYDVKM. Trimming cost V 5 bases and J 1 base, with 8 bases left between them. The length of the CDR3 is 13 residues. CDR3 region: CASSTTRNTEAFF. The CDR3 DNA reads as TGTGCCAGCAGTACCACAAGGAACACTGAAGCTTTCTTT. Full variable domain (rest looked up from reference TRBV28 and TRBJ1-1): DVKVTQSSRYLVKRTGEKVFLECVQDMDHENMFWYRQDPGLGLRLIYFSYDVKMKEKGDIPEGYSVSREKKERFSLILESASTNQTSMYLCASSTTRNTEAFFGQGTRLTVV.

V gene TRBV5-4 combines with J gene TRBJ2-1; 15 positions match TRBD2. J lost 4 bases, V lost 4 bases, and 6 bases had no gene match. The CDR3 contains 17 residues. Looked up from germline, CDR1 is SGHNT and CDR2 is YYREEE (reference sequence). The DNA for the CDR3 is TGTGCCAGCAGCCCGGGACTAGCGGGAGGTCTTTACAATGAGCAGTTCTTC. Translation gives CASSPGLAGGLYNEQFF.

The chain carries TRBV3-1 (or the pseudogene TRBV3-2) and TRBJ1-2; 7 positions agree with TRBD1. Trimming at V came to 1 base and at J to 14 bases, leaving 7 bases not matched to a gene. Germline V gene lookup returns CDR1 LGHDT and CDR2 YNNKEL (reference sequence). This CDR3 region has 12 residues. CDR3 region: CASSQAWDRKTF. CDR3 sequence (DNA): TGTGCCAGCAGCCAAGCTTGGGACAGAAAAACCTTC.

The chain joins TRBV28 to TRBJ2-5; a possible D gene is TRBD1 (6 bases). CDR1 and CDR2 from the germline V gene are MDHEN and SYDVKM. CDR3 length: 15 residues. Trimming shortened V by 4 bases and J by 2 bases, and 14 bases separated the two germline ends. The CDR3, as DNA: TGTGCCAGCAGTTCCCCCGGGACATCTCAAGAGACCCAGTACTTC. Its protein is CASSSPGTSQETQYF.

The chain links TRBV28 to TRBJ1-6; no clear D. CDR3 length: 13 residues. Trimming took 5 bases from V and 10 from J, leaving 12 bases between them. Germline V gives CDR1 MDHEN, CDR2 SYDVKM. CDR3 region: CASSAPGLSPLHF. In nucleotides, the CDR3 is TGTGCCAGCAGTGCCCCGGGTTTATCACCCCTCCACTTT.

The rearrangement joins TRBV5-4 to TRBJ1-2, with 10 bases matching TRBD1. V was clipped by 3 bases and J by 8 bases; unmatched bases: 10. The V gene's germline CDR1 is SGHNT and CDR2 YYREEE (reference sequence). The CDR3 length is 15 residues. The CDR3 bases are TGTGCCAGCAGCTCCTTGGGACAGGGGACGTTAGGCTACACCTTC. Amino acid sequence: CASSSLGQGTLGYTF.

The gene calls are TRBV10-3 and TRBJ2-7; D is uncertain. With 4 bases removed from V and 4 bases from J, the gap between germline ends came to 8 bases. Germline-derived CDR1 and CDR2 are ENHRY and SYGVKD. The CDR3 is made up of 12 amino acids. For the CDR3, the DNA is TGTGCCATCAGTGTAACCTCTTACGAGCAGTACTTC. Translating gives CAISVTSYEQYF.

The chain uses TRBV30 and TRBJ1-2; D is uncertain. V shed 4 bases and J shed 4 bases, with 16 bases lying between them. The germline CDR1 and CDR2 sequences are GTSNPN and SVGIG (reference sequence). The CDR3 consists of 14 residues. This CDR3 is CAWMAERRGYGYTF. Written as DNA, the CDR3 is TGTGCCTGGATGGCAGAAAGGCGAGGCTATGGCTACACCTTC.

This rearrangement joins TRBV5-6 to TRBJ2-1; D is uncertain. The CDR3 has 13 residues. V was pared by 1 base and J by 6 bases, with 8 bases between. The germline V gene has CDR1 SGHDT and CDR2 YYEEEE. The CDR3 protein is CASSLYYTNEQFF. The CDR3 DNA reads as TGTGCCAGCAGCTTGTACTACACCAATGAGCAGTTCTTC. Full variable domain (remainder filled in from reference TRBV5-6 and TRBJ2-1): DAGVTQSPTHLIKTRGQQVTLRCSPKSGHDTVSWYQQALGQGPQFIFQYYEEEERQRGNFPDRFSGHQFPNYSSELNVNALLLGDSALYLCASSLYYTNEQFFGPGTRLTVL.

This chain uses TRBV5-6 with TRBJ1-3; D is possibly TRBD1 (5 bases). Germline V gives CDR1 SGHDT, CDR2 YYEEEE. Trimming stripped 3 bases from V and 4 bases from J, with 14 bases between. This CDR3 spans 15 amino acids. The CDR3 region has the DNA TGTGCCAGCAGCTCCGGGGCCTTGACAGGAAACACCATATATTTT. Translated: CASSSGALTGNTIYF.

The V gene is TRBV24-1, the J gene TRBJ2-1; 10 bases are a match to TRBD2. The V gene end was trimmed by 3 bases and the J gene end by 5 bases; junction bases not matched to a gene: 6. The CDR3 contains 16 residues. Germline V gene sequence: CDR1 KGHDR, CDR2 SFDVKD. CDR3 residues: CATSDQTSGDDNEQFF. The CDR3 bases are TGTGCCACCAGTGATCAAACTAGCGGGGATGACAATGAGCAGTTCTTC.

The chain is built from TRBV6-6 and TRBJ2-3; 8 bases line up with TRBD2. Germline V gene data show CDR1 as MNHNY and CDR2 as SVGAGI (reference sequence). V lost 4 bases and J lost 0; bases outside the gene matches: 3. This CDR3 is 15 amino acids long. This CDR3 is CASSLLAVSTDTQYF. The CDR3 DNA reads as TGTGCCAGCAGTTTACTAGCGGTTAGCACAGATACGCAGTATTTT.

CDR3 protein: CASSFSQTYFTNTGELFF. The CDR3 region has the DNA TGTGCCAGCAGTTTCTCACAGACCTACTTCACGAACACCGGGGAGCTGTTTTTT. V is TRBV28 and J is TRBJ2-2; no clear D gene. This CDR3 comprises 18 residues. Trimming took off 3 bases at V and 0 bases at J, with 17 bases between the two ends. Germline assignment: CDR1 MDHEN and CDR2 SYDVKM.

This clone was seen just once. The chain joins TRBV5-4 to TRBJ2-6; 8 bases are shared with TRBD1. The CDR3 sequence is 16 residues long. V lost 4 bases, J lost 0 bases, and 3 bases stayed unmatched. Germline values: CDR1 SGHNT, CDR2 YYREEE (reference sequence). DNA for the CDR3: TGTGCCAGCAGCCGAGACAGGGGCTCTGGGGCCAACGTCCTGACTTTC. It is translated as CASSRDRGSGANVLTF.